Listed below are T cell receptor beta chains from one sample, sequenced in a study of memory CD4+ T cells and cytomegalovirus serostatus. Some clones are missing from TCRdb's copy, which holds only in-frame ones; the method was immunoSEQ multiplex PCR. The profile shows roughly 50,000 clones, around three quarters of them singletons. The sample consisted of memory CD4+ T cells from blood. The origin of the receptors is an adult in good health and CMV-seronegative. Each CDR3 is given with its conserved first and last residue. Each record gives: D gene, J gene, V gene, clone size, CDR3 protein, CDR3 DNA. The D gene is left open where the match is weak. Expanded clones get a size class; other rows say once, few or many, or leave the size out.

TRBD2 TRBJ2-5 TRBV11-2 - CASSRWGGETQYF TGTGCCAGCAGTCGTTGGGGGGGAGAGACCCAGTACTTC
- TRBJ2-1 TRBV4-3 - CASSQADRLTNNEQFF TGCGCCAGCAGCCAGGCGGACAGACTAACTAACAATGAGCAGTTCTTC
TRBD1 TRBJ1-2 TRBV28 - CASSPRQGGYTF TGTGCCAGCAGTCCTAGACAGGGTGGCTACACCTTC
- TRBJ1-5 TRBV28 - CASSYGVLKHF TGTGCCAGCAGTTATGGGGTTCTAAAGCATTTT
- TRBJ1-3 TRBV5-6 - CASSGKSSGNTIYF TGTGCCAGCAGCGGAAAGAGCTCTGGAAACACCATATATTTT
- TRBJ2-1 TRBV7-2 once CASSPGPNNEQFF TGTGCCAGCAGCCCGGGACCGAACAATGAGCAGTTCTTC
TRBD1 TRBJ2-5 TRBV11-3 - CASSFDRGTETQYF TGTGCCAGCAGCTTTGACAGGGGGACAGAGACCCAGTACTTC
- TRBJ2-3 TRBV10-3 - CAIGDNRDTQYF TGTGCCATCGGGGATAACAGAGATACGCAGTATTTT
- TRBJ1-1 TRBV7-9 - CASSLGGTSEAFF TGTGCCAGCAGCTTAGGGGGCACCAGCGAAGCTTTCTTT
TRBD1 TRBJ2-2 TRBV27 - CASRPQGAGELFF TGTGCCAGCAGGCCTCAGGGGGCCGGGGAGCTGTTTTTT
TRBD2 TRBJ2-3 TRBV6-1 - CASRELAGRADTQYF TGTGCCAGCAGGGAACTAGCGGGGAGGGCAGATACGCAGTATTTT
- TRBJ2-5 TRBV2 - CASSGGETQYF TGTGCCAGCAGTGGTGGAGAGACCCAGTACTTC
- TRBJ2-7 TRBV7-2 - CASSPAPGSPSEQYF TGTGCCAGCAGCCCCGCCCCCGGGTCCCCCAGCGAGCAGTACTTC
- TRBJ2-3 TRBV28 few CASSLPWGSTDTQYF TGTGCCAGCAGTTTACCGTGGGGTTCTACAGATACGCAGTATTTT
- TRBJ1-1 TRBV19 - CASSISSRTEAFF TGTGCCAGTAGTATTAGTTCGCGAACTGAAGCTTTCTTT
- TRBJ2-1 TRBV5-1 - CASSPSIGSTYNEQFF TGCGCCAGCAGCCCATCTATCGGCTCGACCTACAATGAGCAGTTCTTC
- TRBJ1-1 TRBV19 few CASIPAGLRLNTEAFF TGTGCCAGTATCCCAGCGGGGCTCAGACTAAACACTGAAGCTTTCTTT
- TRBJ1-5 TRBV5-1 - CASSSDGNSNQPQHF TGCGCCAGCAGTTCGGACGGCAATAGCAATCAGCCCCAGCATTTT
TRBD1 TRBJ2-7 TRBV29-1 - CSVWSGGREQYF TGCAGCGTTTGGTCAGGGGGCCGGGAGCAGTACTTC
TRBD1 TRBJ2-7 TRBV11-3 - CASSPGGYEQYF TGTGCCAGCAGCCCAGGGGGCTACGAGCAGTACTTC
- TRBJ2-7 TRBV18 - CASSSQGHEQYF TGTGCCAGCTCATCACAGGGCCACGAGCAGTACTTC
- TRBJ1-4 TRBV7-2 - CASSLARSLGANEKLFF TGTGCCAGCAGCTTAGCCCGTTCATTGGGCGCTAATGAAAAACTGTTTTTT
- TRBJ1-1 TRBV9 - CASSSQGRGNTEAFF TGTGCCAGCAGCTCACAGGGCAGGGGGAACACTGAAGCTTTCTTT